This entry is about one TCR beta chain. The antigen is not known. Some clones are missing from TCRdb's copy, which holds only in-frame ones; the method was immunoSEQ multiplex PCR. This sample has roughly 120,000 clones, with about 87% found just once. These data come from a study of T cell responses to AZD1222 COVID-19 vaccine. Study-level information: Pooling was applied to second doses at about 4 or about 12 weeks. Findings of the study overall: Possibly, clonal diversity was underestimated; donors were largely white British and included more females. A rise in Spike-specific TCR breadth and depth followed two AZD1222 doses. Spike was spanned by vaccine-associated CD4 TCRs, which were dominant at 160-218 and 743-854.

Trimming removed 4 bases from V and 1 base from J; junction bases left unmatched: 6. This CDR3 has 17 residues. Germline CDR1 is SGHTA and CDR2 is FQGNSA. The sample here was peripheral blood, taken on day 0 of AZD1222 vaccination. The source is an adult in good health. The chain carries TRBV7-2 and TRBJ1-3; 11 bases match TRBD1. This chain's CDR3 is CASSSGTGGFSGNTIYF. The DNA of the CDR3 is TGTGCCAGCAGCTCCGGGACAGGGGGGTTTTCTGGAAACACCATATATTTT.